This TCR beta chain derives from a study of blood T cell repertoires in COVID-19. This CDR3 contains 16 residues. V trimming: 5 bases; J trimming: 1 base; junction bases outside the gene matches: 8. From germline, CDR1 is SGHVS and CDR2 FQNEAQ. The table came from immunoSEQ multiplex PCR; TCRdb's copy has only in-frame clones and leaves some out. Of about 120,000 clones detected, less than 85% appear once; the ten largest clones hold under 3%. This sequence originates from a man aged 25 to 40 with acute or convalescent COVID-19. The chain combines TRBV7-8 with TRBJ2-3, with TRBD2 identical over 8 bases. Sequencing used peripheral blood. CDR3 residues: CASSLALAEGTDTQYF. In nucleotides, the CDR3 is TGTGCCAGCAGCCTCGCACTAGCGGAGGGCACAGATACGCAGTATTTT.